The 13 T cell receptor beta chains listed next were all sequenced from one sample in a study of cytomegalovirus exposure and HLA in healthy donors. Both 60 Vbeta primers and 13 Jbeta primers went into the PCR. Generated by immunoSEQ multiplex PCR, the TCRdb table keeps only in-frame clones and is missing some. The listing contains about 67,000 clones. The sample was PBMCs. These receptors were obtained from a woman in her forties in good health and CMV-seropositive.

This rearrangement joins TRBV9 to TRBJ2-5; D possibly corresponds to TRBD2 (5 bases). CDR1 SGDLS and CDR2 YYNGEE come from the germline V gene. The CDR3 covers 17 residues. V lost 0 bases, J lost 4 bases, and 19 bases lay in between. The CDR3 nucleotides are TGTGCCAGCAGCGTAGGGGGAGCGAACGACGGCTCAGAGACCCAGTACTTC. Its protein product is CASSVGGANDGSETQYF.

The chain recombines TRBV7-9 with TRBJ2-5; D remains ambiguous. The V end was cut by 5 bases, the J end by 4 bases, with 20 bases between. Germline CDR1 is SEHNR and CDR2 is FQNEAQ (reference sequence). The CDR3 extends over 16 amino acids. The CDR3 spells CASSPSVQRLGETQYF. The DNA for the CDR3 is TGTGCCAGCAGCCCATCCGTCCAGCGTCTGGGAGAGACCCAGTACTTC. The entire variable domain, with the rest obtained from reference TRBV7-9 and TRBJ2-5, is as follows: DTGVSQNPRHKITKRGQNVTFRCDPISEHNRLYWYRQTLGQGPEFLTYFQNEAQLEKSRLLSDRFSAERPKGSFSTLEIQRTEQGDSAMYLCASSPSVQRLGETQYFGPGTRLLVL.

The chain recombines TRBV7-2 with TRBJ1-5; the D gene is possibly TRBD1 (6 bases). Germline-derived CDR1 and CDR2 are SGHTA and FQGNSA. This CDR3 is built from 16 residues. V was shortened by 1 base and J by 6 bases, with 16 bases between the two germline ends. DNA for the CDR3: TGTGCCAGCAGCTTAGGGACAGCCAGGTACGGTCAGCCCCAGCATTTT. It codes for CASSLGTARYGQPQHF.

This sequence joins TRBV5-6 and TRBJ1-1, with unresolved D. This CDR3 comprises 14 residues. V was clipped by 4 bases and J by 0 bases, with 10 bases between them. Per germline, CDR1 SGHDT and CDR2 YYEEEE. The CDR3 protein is CASSGATMNTEAFF. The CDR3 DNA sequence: TGTGCCAGCAGCGGAGCAACGATGAACACTGAAGCTTTCTTT.

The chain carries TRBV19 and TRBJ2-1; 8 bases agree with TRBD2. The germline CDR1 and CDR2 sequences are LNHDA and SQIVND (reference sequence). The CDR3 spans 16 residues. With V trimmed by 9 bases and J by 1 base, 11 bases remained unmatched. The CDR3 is CASLGLAGGSYNEQFF. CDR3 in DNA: TGTGCCAGCCTTGGACTAGCCGGGGGATCCTACAATGAGCAGTTCTTC.

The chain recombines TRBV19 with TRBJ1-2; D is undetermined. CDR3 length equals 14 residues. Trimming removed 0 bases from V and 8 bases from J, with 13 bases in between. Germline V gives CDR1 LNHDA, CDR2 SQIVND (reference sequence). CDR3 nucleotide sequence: TGTGCCAGTAGTATAGAGAGACTCACTGGAGGCTACACCTTC. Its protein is CASSIERLTGGYTF.

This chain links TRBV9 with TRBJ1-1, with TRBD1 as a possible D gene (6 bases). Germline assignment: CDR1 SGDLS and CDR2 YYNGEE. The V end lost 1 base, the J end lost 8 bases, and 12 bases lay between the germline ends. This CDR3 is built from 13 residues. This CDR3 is CASSVHPTGEAFF. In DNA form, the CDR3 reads TGTGCCAGCAGCGTACACCCGACAGGAGAAGCTTTCTTT.

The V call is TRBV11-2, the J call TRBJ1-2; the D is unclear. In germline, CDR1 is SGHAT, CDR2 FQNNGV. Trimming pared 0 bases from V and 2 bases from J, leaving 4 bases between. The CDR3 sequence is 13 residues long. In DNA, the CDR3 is TGTGCCAGCAGCTTAGACAGGAACTATGGCTACACCTTC. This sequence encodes CASSLDRNYGYTF. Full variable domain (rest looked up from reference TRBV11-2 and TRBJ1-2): EAGVAQSPRYKIIEKRQSVAFWCNPISGHATLYWYQQILGQGPKLLIQFQNNGVVDDSQLPKDRFSAERLKGVDSTLKIQPAKLEDSAVYLCASSLDRNYGYTFGSGTRLTVV.

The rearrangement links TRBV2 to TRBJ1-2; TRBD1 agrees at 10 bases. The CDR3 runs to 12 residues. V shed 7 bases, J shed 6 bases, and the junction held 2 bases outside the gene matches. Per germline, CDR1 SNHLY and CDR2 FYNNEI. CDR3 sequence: CASIGTGDGYTF. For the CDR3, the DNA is TGTGCCAGCATAGGGACAGGGGATGGCTACACCTTC.

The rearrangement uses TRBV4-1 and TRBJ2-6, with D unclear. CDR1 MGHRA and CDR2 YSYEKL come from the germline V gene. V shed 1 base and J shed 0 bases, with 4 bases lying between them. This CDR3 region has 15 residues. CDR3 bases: TGCGCCAGCAGCCAAGTCCACTCTGGGGCCAACGTCCTGACTTTC. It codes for CASSQVHSGANVLTF.

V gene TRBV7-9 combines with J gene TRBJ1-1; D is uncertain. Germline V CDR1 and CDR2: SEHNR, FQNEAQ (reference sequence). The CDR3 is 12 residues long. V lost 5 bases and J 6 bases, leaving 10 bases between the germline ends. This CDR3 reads CASSPDNPEAFF. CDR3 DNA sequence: TGTGCCAGCAGCCCCGACAACCCTGAAGCTTTCTTT.

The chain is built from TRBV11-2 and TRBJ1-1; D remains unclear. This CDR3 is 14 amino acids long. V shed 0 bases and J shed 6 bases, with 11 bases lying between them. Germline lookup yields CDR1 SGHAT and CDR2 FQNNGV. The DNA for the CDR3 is TGTGCCAGCAGCTTAGATCCCTACGAACCTGAAGCTTTCTTT. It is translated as CASSLDPYEPEAFF.

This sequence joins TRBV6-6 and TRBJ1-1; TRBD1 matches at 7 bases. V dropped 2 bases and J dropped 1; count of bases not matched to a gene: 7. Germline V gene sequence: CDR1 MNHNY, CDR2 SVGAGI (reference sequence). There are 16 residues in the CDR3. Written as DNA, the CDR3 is TGTGCCAGCAGTTACCCCCCCAGGACAGGGAACACTGAAGCTTTCTTT. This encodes CASSYPPRTGNTEAFF.